These T cell receptor beta chains were read from a single sample in a study of cytomegalovirus exposure and HLA in healthy donors. The protocol was immunoSEQ multiplex PCR, while the TCRdb copy is restricted to in-frame clones and leaves out a portion. The sample shows around 150,000 clones, almost 80% of them seen only once. Sequencing was carried out using PBMCs. The receptors were gathered from a male donor in good health and CMV-seronegative. Each CDR3 is given with its conserved first and last residue. Each record gives: clone size, V gene, D gene, J gene, CDR3 DNA, CDR3 protein. The D gene is left open where the match is weak. Size tells how often a clone was seen (once, few, many) or the class of an expanded clone, and some rows leave it out.

>.|TRBV9|.|TRBJ2-5
TGTGCCAGCAGCCTGTCGGGGGGCCGAGAGACCCAGTACTTC
CASSLSGGRETQYF
>.|TRBV27|TRBD1|TRBJ2-2
TGTGCCAGCAGTTTAAAGGACAGGGCGGGCGGGGAGCTGTTTTTT
CASSLKDRAGGELFF
>.|TRBV6-5|TRBD1|TRBJ2-3
TGTGCCAGCAGCCAAGGGACAGCGAGCACAGATACGCAGTATTTT
CASSQGTASTDTQYF
>.|TRBV19|TRBD1|TRBJ1-2
TGTGCCAGTAGTATTGCAGGGGGCGAGAACTATGGCTACACCTTC
CASSIAGGENYGYTF
>.|TRBV9|TRBD1|TRBJ1-1
TGTGCCAGCAGCGTAGTCCAGGGGGCGACTTTCTTT
CASSVVQGATFF
>.|TRBV5-1|TRBD1|TRBJ1-6
TGCGCCAGCAGCACAGGGGGCCCGAGTTCACCCCTCCACTTT
CASSTGGPSSPLHF
>.|TRBV4-3|.|TRBJ2-7
TGCGCCAGCAGCCAAGATTTGCAGGGCTACGAGCAGTACTTC
CASSQDLQGYEQYF
>.|TRBV30|.|TRBJ1-4
TGTGCCTGGAGTGGGAGAATAGGAGAAAAACTGTTTTTT
CAWSGRIGEKLFF
>.|TRBV21-1|.|TRBJ2-7
TGTGCCAGCAGCAAAGTTGCGGTGCCTAGCTCCTACGAGCAGTACTTC
CASSKVAVPSSYEQYF
>.|TRBV5-1|TRBD1|TRBJ2-7
TGCGCCAGCAGCTTGTGGCAGGGGGCCGGCTACGAGCAGTACTTC
CASSLWQGAGYEQYF
>.|TRBV19|.|TRBJ1-1
TGTGCCAGTAGGGGCCGGGGCGGGAAGAACACTGAAGCTTTCTTT
CASRGRGGKNTEAFF
>.|TRBV6-4|.|TRBJ1-2
TGTGCCAGCAGCGTTGACAGGTCGGGCGGCTACACCTTC
CASSVDRSGGYTF
>.|TRBV5-1|TRBD2|TRBJ2-3
TGCGCCAGCAGCCTGGGACTAGCGGGGGGCACAGATACGCAGTATTTT
CASSLGLAGGTDTQYF
>.|TRBV7-8|.|TRBJ1-1
TGTGCCAGCAGCATACGCGAACTCAGGGTAAAAATCCAGAACACTGAAGCTTTCTTT
CASSIRELRVKIQNTEAFF
>few|TRBV9|.|TRBJ2-7
TGTGCCAGCACCGTCCCAGGGGAGCAGTACTTC
CASTVPGEQYF
>.|TRBV7-3|.|TRBJ2-3
TGTGCCAGCAGCCTAAGGGACTTCGCAGATACGCAGTATTTT
CASSLRDFADTQYF
>once|TRBV19|TRBD1|TRBJ2-7
TGTGCCAGTAGTGTAGACAGGGGTTTCTACGAGCAGTACTTC
CASSVDRGFYEQYF
>.|TRBV7-3|TRBD1|TRBJ2-2
TGTGCCAGCAGCGCACTACCGGGACAGGGGATTTTGGGGGAGCTGTTTTTT
CASSALPGQGILGELFF
>once|TRBV23-1|.|TRBJ1-5
TGCGCCAGCAGTCAACCGACACTCGGACAGTCGAGCAATCAGCCCCAGCATTTT
CASSQPTLGQSSNQPQHF
>.|TRBV7-8|TRBD1|TRBJ2-1
TGTGCCAGCAGCTCTTTCTTGACAGGGGAGAATGAGCAGTTCTTC
CASSSFLTGENEQFF
>.|TRBV7-2|TRBD2|TRBJ2-7
TGTGCCAGCAGCTTAAGTAGCGGGAGCCCCTACGAGCAGTACTTC
CASSLSSGSPYEQYF
>.|TRBV27|.|TRBJ2-2
TGTGCCAGCAGCATTAATGAGGCGGGTACCGGGGAGCTGTTTTTT
CASSINEAGTGELFF
>few|TRBV28|TRBD2|TRBJ2-7
TGTGCCAGCTCGACAGAGACTAGCGGGAGGCGCTACGAGCAGTACTTC
CASSTETSGRRYEQYF
>.|TRBV7-6|TRBD1|TRBJ2-3
TGTGCCAGCAGCTTTGGGACAGGGGGCGCCGATACGCAGTATTTT
CASSFGTGGADTQYF
>.|TRBV11-3|.|TRBJ1-6
TGTGCCAGCAGCTTAGGAGCGAATTCACCCCTCCACTTT
CASSLGANSPLHF
>.|TRBV7-2|TRBD1|TRBJ2-7
TGTGCCAGCAATCCCGGACAGGGTCTCTCCTACGAGCAGTACTTC
CASNPGQGLSYEQYF
>.|TRBV30|.|TRBJ1-5
TGTGCCTGGAGTGCCCAGGGTTGGCAACCCCAGCATTTT
CAWSAQGWQPQHF
>.|TRBV2|TRBD1|TRBJ1-5
TGTGCCAGCACCCCACGGACAGGGGGCAATCAGCCCCAGCATTTT
CASTPRTGGNQPQHF
>.|TRBV5-1|TRBD1|TRBJ1-4
TGCGCCAGCAGCTTGGGACAGGGCGCTGAAAAACTGTTTTTT
CASSLGQGAEKLFF
>.|TRBV11-3|TRBD2|TRBJ2-1
TGTGCCAGCAGCCCCGCCCCGGGACTAGCGAATTACAATGAGCAGTTCTTC
CASSPAPGLANYNEQFF
>.|TRBV5-1|TRBD2|TRBJ2-2
TGCGCCAGCAGCTGGCTTCTAGCGGGAGATCGAACCGGGGAGCTGTTTTTT
CASSWLLAGDRTGELFF
>.|TRBV6-4|.|TRBJ2-3
TGTGCCAGCAGTGACCCGGGAAACTCCACAGATACGCAGTATTTT
CASSDPGNSTDTQYF
>.|TRBV9|TRBD1|TRBJ2-1
TGTGCCAGCAGCGTCACCTCCGGGACAGCATCCAATGAGCAGTTCTTC
CASSVTSGTASNEQFF
>.|TRBV18|.|TRBJ2-3
TGTGCCAGCTCAGACATTAGCGGAGTCACAGATACGCAGTATTTT
CASSDISGVTDTQYF
>.|TRBV28|TRBD2|TRBJ2-3
TGTGCCAGCAGTATCAGACTAGCGGGAGTGAGGGCAGATACGCAGTATTTT
CASSIRLAGVRADTQYF
>.|TRBV28|TRBD1|TRBJ2-1
TGTGCCAGCATCCTGGACAGGGGGCGATACAATGAGCAGTTCTTC
CASILDRGRYNEQFF
>.|TRBV5-1|.|TRBJ1-4
TGCGCCAGCAGCTTAAGAGGCCGAGGGGAAAAACTGTTTTTT
CASSLRGRGEKLFF
>.|TRBV2|.|TRBJ2-7
TGTGCCAGCAGCGGTCCCTACGAGCAGTACTTC
CASSGPYEQYF
>once|TRBV4-2|.|TRBJ2-2
TGTGCCAGCAGCAAACTCGACGGGGAGCTGTTTTTT
CASSKLDGELFF
>once|TRBV28|.|TRBJ1-1
TGTGCCAGCAGTCCTAACCCGACAGGTAGGACTGAAGCTTTCTTT
CASSPNPTGRTEAFF
>.|TRBV7-9|.|TRBJ2-4
TGTGCCAGCAGCCCCACTGCCAAAAACATTCAGTACTTC
CASSPTAKNIQYF
>.|TRBV7-2|TRBD2|TRBJ2-7
TGTGCCAGCAGCTTAAGAGCGGGGGTCTCCTACGAGCAGTACTTC
CASSLRAGVSYEQYF
>.|TRBV7-2|.|TRBJ1-5
TGTGCCAGCAGCTTAATTCCAGGTAGCAATCAGCCCCAGCATTTT
CASSLIPGSNQPQHF
>.|TRBV6-5|TRBD1|TRBJ1-4
TGTGCCAGCAGCCCCGGGACAGGGGGCTCGGTTGGTCAGTTTTTT
CASSPGTGGSVGQFF
>.|TRBV4-2|TRBD2|TRBJ2-7
TGTGCCAGCAGCCGATCTACGGGACTAGGGGTTTACGAGCAGTACTTC
CASSRSTGLGVYEQYF
>.|TRBV2|TRBD1|TRBJ1-1
TGTGCCAGCAGTCCCCGACAGGGGGCGTTTGGCACTGAAGCTTTCTTT
CASSPRQGAFGTEAFF
>.|TRBV30|TRBD1|TRBJ2-3
TGTGCCTGGAGTAAAAAAGGACAGGGTTCGGATACGCAGTATTTT
CAWSKKGQGSDTQYF
>.|TRBV6-5|.|TRBJ2-7
TGTGCCAGCAGTTACGACAGACCGTCTCCCTACGAGCAGTACTTC
CASSYDRPSPYEQYF
>few|TRBV28|TRBD1|TRBJ1-1
TGTGCCAGCAGGCCCCATACAGGGGGTACTGAAGCTTTCTTT
CASRPHTGGTEAFF
>once|TRBV7-3|.|TRBJ2-1
TGTGCCAGCAGCCCTCAGGGGGCGGGAGTCTACAATGAGCAGTTCTTC
CASSPQGAGVYNEQFF
>.|TRBV16|.|TRBJ1-1
TGTGCCAGCAGCCAATCGCCCAGGGGAAACACTGAAGCTTTCTTT
CASSQSPRGNTEAFF
>once|TRBV9|.|TRBJ2-2
TGTGCCAGCAGCGTGACAGGCACCGGGGAGCTGTTTTTT
CASSVTGTGELFF
>few|TRBV2|.|TRBJ2-6
TGTGCCAGCAGACAGGGATTCTCTGGGGCCAACGTCCTGACTTTC
CASRQGFSGANVLTF
>.|TRBV9|TRBD1|TRBJ1-6
TGTGCCAGCAGCGCCCAAGGGGGCGGTAATTCACCCCTCCACTTT
CASSAQGGGNSPLHF